The 6 T cell receptor beta chains reported below all come from one sample, sequenced in a study of chemoradiotherapy in HPV16-positive cancers. Using immunoSEQ multiplex PCR, the repertoire was profiled, and TCRdb retains in-frame clones only, with some absent. The data show 5,400 or so clones, 85% seen once. This specimen was tumor tissue, taken from a patient who underwent chemoradiotherapy. These receptors were taken from a human donor with HPV-associated anogenital cancer.

The V and J genes are TRBV18 and TRBJ2-5, with 7 bases identical to TRBD1. The CDR3 extends over 13 amino acids. Germline V gene sequence: CDR1 KGHSH, CDR2 LQKENI. J lost 5 bases, V lost 6 bases, and 6 bases had no gene match. CDR3 DNA: TGTGCCAGCTCCCCCCCCAGGGGGGAGACCCAGTACTTC. It is translated as CASSPPRGETQYF.

The V and J genes are TRBV5-1 and TRBJ2-2, with D possibly being TRBD1 or TRBD2 (6 bases each). V was clipped by 2 bases and J by 2 bases, with 19 bases between them. Looked up from germline, CDR1 is SGHRS and CDR2 is YFSETQ. This CDR3 comprises 18 residues. The CDR3 sequence: CASSFNGGQGLNTGELFF. CDR3 DNA: TGCGCCAGCAGCTTCAATGGGGGGCAGGGATTAAACACCGGGGAGCTGTTTTTT. The full variable domain, rest sourced from reference TRBV5-1 and TRBJ2-2, is KAGVTQTPRYLIKTRGQQVTLSCSPISGHRSVSWYQQTPGQGLQFLFEYFSETQRNKGNFPGRFSGRQFSNSRSEMNVSTLELGDSALYLCASSFNGGQGLNTGELFFGEGSRLTVL.

The chain carries TRBV7-4 and TRBJ1-1; D possibly corresponds to TRBD1 (5 bases). Germline V gives CDR1 SGHVT, CDR2 SQSDAQ. The CDR3 runs 14 residues. With 5 bases removed from V and 6 bases from J, the gap between germline ends came to 16 bases. DNA for the CDR3: TGTGCCAGCAGCCCGGCGCTTCGGGGGGCTGAAGCTTTCTTT. This gives the protein CASSPALRGAEAFF.

CDR3 coding DNA: TGTGCCAGCAGCCCCTGGGGTGGAACCGAGACCCAGTACTTC. As protein: CASSPWGGTETQYF. The chain joins TRBV27 to TRBJ2-5; D remains ambiguous. CDR1 and CDR2 (germline): MNHEY, SMNVEV (reference sequence). The V and J ends lost 6 bases and 5 bases respectively, with 16 bases between them. The CDR3 is made up of 14 amino acids.

The chain links TRBV27 to TRBJ2-5; D possibly corresponds to TRBD2 (6 bases). The DNA end is a closer match to TRBJ2-7, so the J assignment may be wrong. The germline gives CDR1 MNHEY, CDR2 SMNVEV (reference sequence). This CDR3 spans 13 amino acids. The CDR3 nucleotides read TGTGCCAGCAGTTCAGGGACTGGCTACGAGCAGTACTTC. This translates into CASSSGTGYEQYF.

The count of this clone is one. The chain's CDR3 is CAWSGLAGPYNEQFF. The DNA of the CDR3 is TGTGCCTGGAGTGGGCTAGCGGGACCCTACAATGAGCAGTTCTTC. The chain carries TRBV30 and TRBJ2-1, with TRBD2 matching over 9 bases. The germline V gene encodes CDR1 GTSNPN and CDR2 SVGIG (reference sequence). V trimming: 1 base; J trimming: 2 bases; junction bases outside the gene matches: 3. The length of the CDR3 is 15 residues.